This T cell receptor beta chain was identified in a study of blood T cell repertoires in COVID-19. Across the whole study: COVID-19 samples from acute and convalescent phases originated in the United States, Italy and Spain. From T cells, B-cell-depleted T cells, or PBMCs came the material, which was cDNA or gDNA.

This clone was detected once. This CDR3 contains 12 residues. V lost 4 bases, J lost 5 bases, and 10 bases lay in between. In germline, CDR1 is SGDLS, CDR2 YYNGEE. The authors' processing: For nucleated cells, counts were estimated from reference gene primer amplification. TCRdb's table, derived via immunoSEQ multiplex PCR, lists solely in-frame clones and lacks some. That table is the source of V, J and clone size, and D and trimming were worked out from the DNA. There are approximately 360,000 clones in the sample; nearly 90% occur only once, and around 7% lies in the top ten. The specimen was peripheral blood. This chain uses TRBV9 with TRBJ2-7; D may be TRBD2 (6 bases). The receptor was isolated from a man between 18 and 29 years old with active or convalescent COVID-19. For the CDR3, the DNA is TGTGCCAGCAGCAACAGGAGGGACGAGCAGTACTTC. Protein: CASSNRRDEQYF.